This TCR beta chain was found in a study of identical twins. This clonotype was observed a handful of times. The antigen is undetermined. Whole-study results and caveats: For out-of-frame alpha sequences shared by twins, low generation probability was in excess. Carriage of fewer insertions was seen in abundant cord blood beta clonotypes, whereas memory repertoires showed none.

Template switching, a step in the protocol, added a universal primer site, and cDNA carried unique molecular identifiers. TCRdb re-derived calls from the 5' RACE reads in MiXCR, one entry per CDR3 protein. The sample carries more than 350,000 distinct CDR3 sequences, roughly 9% recorded once. This TCR was recovered from a woman aged 45 to 65 in good health. Sequencing was performed on naive T cells sorted from blood.

Here the CDR3 reads CASRMTGGTYEQYV. The CDR3 DNA is TGTGCCAGCAGGATGACAGGGGGGACCTACGAGCAGTACGTC. The rearrangement joins TRBV6-5 to TRBJ2-7, with 9 bases identical to TRBD1. Germline CDR1 MNHEY, CDR2 SVGAGI. V was pared by 6 bases and J by 2 bases, with 5 bases of the junction left unmatched. The CDR3 runs 14 residues.